This T cell receptor beta chain was captured by sequencing in a study of blood T cell repertoires in COVID-19. This clone was seen many times. Clones were read by immunoSEQ multiplex PCR, and TCRdb kept only the in-frame ones, dropping some. The sample holds fewer than 500,000 clones; around 87% are singletons and the top ten take more than 0.85%. CDR3 size: 14 residues. CDR1 and CDR2 from the germline V gene are SGHVS and FNYEAQ. Unmatched junction bases numbered 4, after V lost 5 bases and J lost 2 bases. The sample was PBMCs or T cells enriched from blood (not recorded which). The chain uses TRBV7-6 and TRBJ2-7, with 9 bases lining up with TRBD1. The TCR comes from a woman younger than 45 with acute COVID-19. This CDR3 is CASSPRTGAYEQYF. The CDR3 DNA sequence: TGTGCCAGCAGCCCCCGGACAGGGGCCTACGAGCAGTACTTC.